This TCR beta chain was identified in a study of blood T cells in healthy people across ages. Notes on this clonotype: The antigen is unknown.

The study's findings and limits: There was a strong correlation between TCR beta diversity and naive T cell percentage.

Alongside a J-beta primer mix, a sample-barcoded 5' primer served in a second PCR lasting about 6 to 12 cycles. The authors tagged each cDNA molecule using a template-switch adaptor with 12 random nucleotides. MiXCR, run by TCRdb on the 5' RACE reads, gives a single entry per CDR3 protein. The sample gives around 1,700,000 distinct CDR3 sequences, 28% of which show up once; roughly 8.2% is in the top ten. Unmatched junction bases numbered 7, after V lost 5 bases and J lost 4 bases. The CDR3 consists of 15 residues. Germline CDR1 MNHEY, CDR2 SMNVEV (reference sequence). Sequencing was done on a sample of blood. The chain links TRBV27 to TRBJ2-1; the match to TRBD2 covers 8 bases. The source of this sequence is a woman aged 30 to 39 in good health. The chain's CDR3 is CASSGAGASYNEQFF. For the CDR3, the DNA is TGTGCCAGCAGTGGAGCGGGGGCCAGTTACAATGAGCAGTTCTTC.